This T cell receptor beta chain is from a study of patients and donors after allogeneic stem cell transplantation. TCRdb called the RT-PCR reads again in MiXCR, with one record for every CDR3 protein. This sample has around 170,000 distinct CDR3 sequences, with 20% to 25% found just once. What was sequenced was blood, either unsorted or a sorted T cell fraction (not recorded which). This clonotype originated in a human donor who was either an allogeneic HSCT recipient or a stem cell or donor lymphocyte infusion donor (not recorded which). It is not recorded whose cells these are; they may come from a transplant donor.

The CDR3 here is CASSLSWDTEAFF. For the CDR3, the DNA is TGTGCCAGCAGTTTATCCTGGGACACTGAAGCTTTCTTT. The rearrangement links TRBV27 to TRBJ1-1, with D uncertain. V was clipped by 0 bases and J by 3 bases, with 5 bases between them. The CDR3 loop spans 13 amino acids. The germline gives CDR1 MNHEY, CDR2 SMNVEV (reference sequence).